This note documents a single T cell receptor (beta chain) sequence. The data originate from a study of shared clonotypes between healthy human individuals. V lost 4 bases, J lost 3 bases, and 9 bases lay in between. The CDR3 is 13 amino acids. CDR1 MDHEN and CDR2 SYDVKM come from the germline V gene. The DNA input per sorted-subset replicate PCR was approximately 210 ng, corresponding to 25,000 to 30,000 T cell genomes. Libraries were prepared by immunoSEQ multiplex PCR; TCRdb keeps only in-frame clonotypes and omits some of them. The table records about 300,000 clones, about 74% of them present only once.

The sample comprised memory CD4+ T cells sorted from blood. Subset defined: CD45RA-negative fraction. This chain links TRBV28 with TRBJ1-2, with D unresolved. The TCR comes from a man aged 25 to 40 in good health. The CDR3 sequence: CASSSPPYYGYTF. The CDR3 DNA reads as TGTGCCAGCAGTTCCCCCCCCTACTATGGCTACACCTTC.